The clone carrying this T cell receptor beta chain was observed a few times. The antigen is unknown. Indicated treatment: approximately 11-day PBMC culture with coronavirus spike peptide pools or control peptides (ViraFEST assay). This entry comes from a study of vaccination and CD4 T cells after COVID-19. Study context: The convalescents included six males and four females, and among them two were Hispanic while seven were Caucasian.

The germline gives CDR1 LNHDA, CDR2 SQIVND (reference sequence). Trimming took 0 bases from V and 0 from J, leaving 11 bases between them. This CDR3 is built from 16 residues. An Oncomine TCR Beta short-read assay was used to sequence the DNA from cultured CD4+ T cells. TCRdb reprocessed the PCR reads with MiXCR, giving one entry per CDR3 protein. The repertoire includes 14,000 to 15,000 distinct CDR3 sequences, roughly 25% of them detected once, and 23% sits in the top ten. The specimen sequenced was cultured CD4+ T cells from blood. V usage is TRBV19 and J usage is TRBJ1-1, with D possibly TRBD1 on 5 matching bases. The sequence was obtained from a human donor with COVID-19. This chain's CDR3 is CASSIDRGGLNTEAFF. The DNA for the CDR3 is TGTGCCAGTAGTATAGATCGGGGGGGACTGAACACTGAAGCTTTCTTT.